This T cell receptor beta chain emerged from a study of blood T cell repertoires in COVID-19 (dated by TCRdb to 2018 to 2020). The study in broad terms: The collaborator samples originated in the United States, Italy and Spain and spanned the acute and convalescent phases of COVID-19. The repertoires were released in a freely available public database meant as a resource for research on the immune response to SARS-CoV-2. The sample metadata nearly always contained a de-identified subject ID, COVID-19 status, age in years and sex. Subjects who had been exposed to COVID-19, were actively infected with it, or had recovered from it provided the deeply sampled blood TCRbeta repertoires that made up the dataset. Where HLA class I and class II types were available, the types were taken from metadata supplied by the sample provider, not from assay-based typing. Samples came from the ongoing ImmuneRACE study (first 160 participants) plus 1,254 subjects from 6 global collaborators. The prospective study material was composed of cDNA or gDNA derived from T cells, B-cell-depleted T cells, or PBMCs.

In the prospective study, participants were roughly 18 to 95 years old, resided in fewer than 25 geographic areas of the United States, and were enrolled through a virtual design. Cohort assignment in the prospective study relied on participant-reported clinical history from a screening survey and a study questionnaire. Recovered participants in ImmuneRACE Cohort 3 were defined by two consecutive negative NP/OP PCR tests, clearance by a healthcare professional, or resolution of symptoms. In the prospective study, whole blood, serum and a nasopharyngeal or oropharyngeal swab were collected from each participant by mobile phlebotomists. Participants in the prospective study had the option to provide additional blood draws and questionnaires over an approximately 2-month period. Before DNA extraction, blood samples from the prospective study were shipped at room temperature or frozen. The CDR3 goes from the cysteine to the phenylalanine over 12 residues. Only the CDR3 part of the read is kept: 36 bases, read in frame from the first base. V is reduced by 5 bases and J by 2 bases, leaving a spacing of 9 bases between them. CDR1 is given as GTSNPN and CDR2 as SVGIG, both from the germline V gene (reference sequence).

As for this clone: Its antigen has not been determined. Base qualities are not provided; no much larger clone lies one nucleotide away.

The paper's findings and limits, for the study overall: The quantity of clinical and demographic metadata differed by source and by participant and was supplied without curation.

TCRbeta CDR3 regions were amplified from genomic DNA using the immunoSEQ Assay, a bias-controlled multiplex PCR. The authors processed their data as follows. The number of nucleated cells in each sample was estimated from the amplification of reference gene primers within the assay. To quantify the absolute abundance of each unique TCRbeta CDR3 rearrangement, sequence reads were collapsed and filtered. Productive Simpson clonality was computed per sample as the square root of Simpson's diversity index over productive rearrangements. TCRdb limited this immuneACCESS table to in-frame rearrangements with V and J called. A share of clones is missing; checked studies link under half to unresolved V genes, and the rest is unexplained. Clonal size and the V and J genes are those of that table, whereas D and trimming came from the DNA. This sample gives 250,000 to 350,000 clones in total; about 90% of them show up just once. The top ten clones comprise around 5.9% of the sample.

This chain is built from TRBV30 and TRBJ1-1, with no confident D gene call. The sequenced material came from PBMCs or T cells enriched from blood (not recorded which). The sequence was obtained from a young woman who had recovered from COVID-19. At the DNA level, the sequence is TGTGCCTGGGGGGAGGTAAACACTGAAGCTTTCTTT. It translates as CAWGEVNTEAFF.